This entry lists 11 T cell receptor beta chains sequenced from one sample in a study of blood T cell repertoires in COVID-19. Sequencing was performed with immunoSEQ multiplex PCR; in TCRdb, only in-frame clones are kept and a portion is missing. Counted here are 37,000 or so clones, roughly 90% occurring once; the ten biggest clones make up about 12%. The sequenced material came from peripheral blood. These receptors were obtained from a man aged 55 to 70 with active COVID-19.

The chain uses TRBV4-3 and TRBJ2-5; 9 bases map to TRBD1. The CDR3 length is 15 residues. V lost 1 base and J lost 7; bases outside the gene matches: 7. CDR1 and CDR2 (germline): LGHNA, YSLEER. CDR3 sequence reads: CASSQATGGWATQYF. Here the CDR3 DNA reads TGCGCCAGCAGCCAAGCTACAGGGGGCTGGGCGACCCAGTACTTC.

The chain has TRBV7-9 and TRBJ2-1; 10 nucleotides align to TRBD2. V dropped 3 bases and J dropped 4; count of bases not matched to a gene: 6. CDR1 and CDR2 (germline): SEHNR, FQNEAQ (reference sequence). CDR3 size: 16 residues. CDR3 amino acids: CASSFTGLASYNEQFF. In DNA, the CDR3 is TGTGCCAGCAGCTTCACGGGACTAGCGTCATACAATGAGCAGTTCTTC.

The gene calls are TRBV28 and TRBJ1-2, with D maybe TRBD1 (5 bases). V was cut by 8 bases and J by 0 bases, with 10 bases left in between. The CDR3 consists of 13 residues. Germline CDR1 MDHEN, CDR2 SYDVKM. CDR3 sequence (DNA): TGTGCCAGCGTTGGGGGGGCTAACTATGGCTACACCTTC. It is translated as CASVGGANYGYTF.

This chain joins TRBV20-1 and TRBJ2-5; 14 bases line up with TRBD2. The V and J ends lost 3 bases and 0 bases, in that order; junction bases with no gene match: 6. The germline gives CDR1 DFQATT, CDR2 SNEGSKA (reference sequence). The CDR3 is made up of 17 amino acids. Here the CDR3 reads CSASRTSGRSYQETQYF. DNA for the CDR3: TGCAGTGCTAGTAGGACTAGCGGGAGGTCCTACCAAGAGACCCAGTACTTC.

In nucleotides, the CDR3 is TGTGCCAGCAGTTCCCTAGGACTAGCGGCAGATACGCAGTATTTT. This codes for CASSSLGLAADTQYF. The rearrangement uses TRBV6-1 and TRBJ2-3, with 10 nucleotides matching TRBD2. The ends lost 5 bases at V and 4 bases at J; junction bases unmatched: 6. CDR3 length: 15 residues. CDR1 MNHNS and CDR2 SASEGT come from the germline V gene.

The chain combines TRBV11-2 with TRBJ2-6; D unresolved. CDR1 and CDR2 (germline): SGHAT, FQNNGV. CDR3 length: 15 residues. The V and J ends lost 4 bases and 3 bases respectively, with 10 bases between them. The CDR3 here is CASSSVKDGANVLTF. The CDR3 nucleotides are TGTGCCAGCAGCTCAGTAAAAGATGGGGCCAACGTCCTGACTTTC.

The chain carries TRBV28 and TRBJ1-1; TRBD1 might be the D (6 bases). Trimming cost V 5 bases and J 5 bases, with 12 bases left between them. The CDR3 loop spans 13 amino acids. Germline V lookup: CDR1 MDHEN, CDR2 SYDVKM. CDR3 nucleotide sequence: TGTGCCAGCAGTCGGACAGAGGTAACTGAAGCTTTCTTT. Protein product: CASSRTEVTEAFF.

This clone was seen a single time. The gene calls are TRBV4-1 and TRBJ2-7; possibly TRBD1 for D (6 bases). Trimming left V 4 bases short and J 3 bases short, with 7 bases between. CDR1 MGHRA and CDR2 YSYEKL come from the germline V gene. The CDR3 consists of 12 residues. The CDR3 DNA reads TGCGCCAGCAGCCCACAGGGCTACGAGCAGTACTTC. It yields the protein CASSPQGYEQYF.

V usage is TRBV19 and J usage is TRBJ2-3, with 7 bases aligning to TRBD1. V gave up 7 bases and J gave up 0 bases; unmatched junction bases: 4. CDR3 length: 14 amino acids. Germline values: CDR1 LNHDA, CDR2 SQIVND (reference sequence). As DNA, the CDR3 is TGTGCCAGTACCCCGACAGGGAGCACAGATACGCAGTATTTT. Translating gives CASTPTGSTDTQYF.

This chain links TRBV19 with TRBJ2-7, with 8 bases that match TRBD1. The V and J ends lost 1 base and 7 bases, in that order; junction bases with no gene match: 9. The V gene's germline CDR1 is LNHDA and CDR2 SQIVND (reference sequence). The CDR3 is 15 residues long. CDR3 region: CASSIGPGGRVEQYF. For the CDR3, the DNA is TGTGCCAGTAGTATAGGCCCAGGGGGCCGGGTGGAGCAGTACTTC.

This clone was seen a single time. V usage is TRBV7-9 and J usage is TRBJ2-7; D is perhaps TRBD1 (7 bases). Trimming cost V 5 bases and J 3 bases, with 20 bases left between them. Germline loops: CDR1 SEHNR, CDR2 FQNEAQ (reference sequence). There are 16 residues in the CDR3. The CDR3, as DNA: TGTGCCAGCAGCGAAAGCACAGGGGAGGCAAACTACGAGCAGTACTTC. It specifies CASSESTGEANYEQYF.